This record covers a single T cell receptor beta chain. Its cognate antigen is unknown. Samples underwent the assay at deep level. Sequencing used immunoSEQ multiplex PCR; TCRdb keeps in-frame clones, though not all of them. The table records hundreds of thousands of clones, less than 98% of them present only once. CDR3 length: 14 amino acids. The V end was cut by 11 bases, the J end by 4 bases, with 19 bases between. Germline V gene data show CDR1 as MNHEY and CDR2 as SVGAGI. The sample belongs to a study of shared clonotypes between healthy human individuals. Whole-study findings and limits: Among non-shared clonotypes, generation probabilities were lower than among those shared by all four donors.

The sequence derives from a woman aged 30 to 39 in good health. This chain joins TRBV6-5 and TRBJ2-3; D gene uncertain. The sequenced sample was naive CD4+ T cells sorted from blood. Subset given: CD45RA+ positively selected. The CDR3 region has the DNA TGTGCCTCCCAAATAGGAGTACCCGCAGATACGCAGTATTTT. It yields the protein CASQIGVPADTQYF.